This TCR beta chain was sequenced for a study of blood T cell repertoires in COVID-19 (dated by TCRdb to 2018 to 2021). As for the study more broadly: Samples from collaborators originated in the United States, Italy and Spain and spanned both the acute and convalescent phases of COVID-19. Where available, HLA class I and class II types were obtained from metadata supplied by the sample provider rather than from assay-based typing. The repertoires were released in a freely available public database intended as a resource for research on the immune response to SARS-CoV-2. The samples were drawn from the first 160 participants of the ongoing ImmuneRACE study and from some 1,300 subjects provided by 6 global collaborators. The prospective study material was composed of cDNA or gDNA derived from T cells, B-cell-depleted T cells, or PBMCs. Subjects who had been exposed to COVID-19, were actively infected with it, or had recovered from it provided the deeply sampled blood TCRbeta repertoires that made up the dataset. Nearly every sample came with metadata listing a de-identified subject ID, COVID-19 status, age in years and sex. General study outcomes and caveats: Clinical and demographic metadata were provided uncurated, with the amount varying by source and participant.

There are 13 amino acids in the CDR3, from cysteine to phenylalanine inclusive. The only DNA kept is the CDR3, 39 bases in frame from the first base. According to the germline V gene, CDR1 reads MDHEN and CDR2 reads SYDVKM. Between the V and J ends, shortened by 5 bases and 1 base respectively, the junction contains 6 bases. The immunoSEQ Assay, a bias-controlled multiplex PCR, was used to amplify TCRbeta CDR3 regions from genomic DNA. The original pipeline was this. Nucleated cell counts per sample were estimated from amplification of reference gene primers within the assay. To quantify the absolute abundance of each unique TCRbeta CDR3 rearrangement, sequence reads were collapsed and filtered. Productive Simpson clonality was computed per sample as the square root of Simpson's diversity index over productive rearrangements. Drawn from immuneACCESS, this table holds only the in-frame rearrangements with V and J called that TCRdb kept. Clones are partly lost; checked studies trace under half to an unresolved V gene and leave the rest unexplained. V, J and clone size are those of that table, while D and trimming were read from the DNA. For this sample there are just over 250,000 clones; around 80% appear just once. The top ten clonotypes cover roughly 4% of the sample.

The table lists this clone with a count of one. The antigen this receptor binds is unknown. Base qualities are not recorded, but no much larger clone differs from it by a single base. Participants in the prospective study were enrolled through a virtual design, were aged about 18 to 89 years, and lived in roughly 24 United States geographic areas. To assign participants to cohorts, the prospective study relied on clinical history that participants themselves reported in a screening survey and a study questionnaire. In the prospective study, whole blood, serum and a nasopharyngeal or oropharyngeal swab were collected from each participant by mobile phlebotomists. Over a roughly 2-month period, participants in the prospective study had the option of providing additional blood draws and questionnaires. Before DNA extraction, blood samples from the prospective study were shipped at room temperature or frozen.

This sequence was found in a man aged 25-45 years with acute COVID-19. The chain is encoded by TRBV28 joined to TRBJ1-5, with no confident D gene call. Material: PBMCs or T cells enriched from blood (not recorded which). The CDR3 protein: CASSPLSNQPQHF. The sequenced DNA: TGTGCCAGCAGTCCACTGAGCAATCAGCCCCAGCATTTT.